This T cell receptor beta chain was captured by sequencing in a study of blood T cell repertoires in COVID-19. Study-level background: Samples representing acute and convalescent COVID-19 were sourced from the United States, Italy and Spain. In each case, the material was cDNA or gDNA derived from T cells, B-cell-depleted T cells, or PBMCs.

Original handling: Nucleated cell number was recorded as an estimate derived from reference gene primer amplification. The data were produced by immunoSEQ multiplex PCR, yet TCRdb's version contains in-frame clones alone and is incomplete. The V and J calls and clone size were taken over from that table, and D and trimming were inferred from the DNA. The table records more than 150,000 clones, about 87% of them present only once. V lost 2 bases to trimming and J lost 4 bases; unmatched junction nucleotides: 4. The CDR3 is 16 amino acids. Germline V gives CDR1 SGHRS, CDR2 YFSETQ. This sequence was found in a man aged 35 to 55 with active or convalescent COVID-19. Material for sequencing was peripheral blood. V is TRBV5-1 and J is TRBJ2-1; 12 bases are a match to TRBD2. This CDR3 is CASSFTLAGGYNEQFF. The CDR3 DNA is TGCGCCAGCAGCTTTACTCTAGCGGGGGGGTACAATGAGCAGTTCTTC.